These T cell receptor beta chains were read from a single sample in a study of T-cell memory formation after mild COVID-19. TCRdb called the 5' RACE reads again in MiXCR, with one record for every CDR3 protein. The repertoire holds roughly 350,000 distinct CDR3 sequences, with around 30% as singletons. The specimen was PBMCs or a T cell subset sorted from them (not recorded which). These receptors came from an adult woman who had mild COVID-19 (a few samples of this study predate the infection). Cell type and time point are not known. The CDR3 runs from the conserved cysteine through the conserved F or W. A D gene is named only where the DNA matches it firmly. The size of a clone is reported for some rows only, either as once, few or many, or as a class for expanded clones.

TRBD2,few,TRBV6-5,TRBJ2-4,CASHDSGRSENIQYF,TGTGCCAGCCATGATAGCGGGAGATCGGAAAACATTCAGTACTTC
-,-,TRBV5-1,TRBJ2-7,CASSLEPSGYYEQYF,TGCGCCAGCAGCTTGGAACCCTCGGGTTACTACGAGCAGTACTTC
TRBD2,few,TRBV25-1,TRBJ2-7,CATAQRGSHEQYF,TGCGCCACAGCCCAGCGGGGATCTCACGAGCAGTACTTC
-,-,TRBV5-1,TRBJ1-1,CASRQDSSMAFF,TGCGCCAGCAGGCAGGACAGTTCGATGGCTTTCTTT
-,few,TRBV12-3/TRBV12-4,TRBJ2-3,CASRSEGGASDTQYF,TGTGCCAGCAGAAGTGAGGGGGGGGCATCAGATACGCAGTATTTT
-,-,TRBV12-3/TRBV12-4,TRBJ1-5,CASSLSSTGQPQHF,TGTGCCAGCAGTTTATCGAGTACCGGGCAGCCCCAGCATTTT
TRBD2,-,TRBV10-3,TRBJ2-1,CAISEVAGTYNEQFF,TGTGCCATCAGTGAGGTAGCGGGGACCTACAATGAGCAGTTCTTC
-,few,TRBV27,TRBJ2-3,CASSLRWDSGNTDTQYF,TGTGCCAGCAGTTTACGCTGGGATAGCGGAAACACAGATACGCAGTATTTT
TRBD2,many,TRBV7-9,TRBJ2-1,CASSSLVGLAGFNEQFF,TGTGCCAGCAGCTCCTTGGTCGGACTAGCGGGGTTCAATGAGCAGTTCTTC
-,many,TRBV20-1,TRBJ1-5,CSAPQGNQPQHF,TGCAGTGCTCCCCAGGGGAATCAGCCCCAGCATTTT
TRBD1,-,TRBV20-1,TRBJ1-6,CSARNRTGGLNSPLHF,TGCAGTGCTAGAAATCGGACAGGGGGATTGAATTCACCCCTCCACTTT
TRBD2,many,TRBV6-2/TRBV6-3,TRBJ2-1,CASRAAGGYNEQFF,TGTGCCAGCAGGGCAGCGGGGGGATACAATGAGCAGTTCTTC
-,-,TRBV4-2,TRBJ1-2,CASSPPNVGGGYTF,TGTGCCAGCAGCCCCCCTAATGTGGGAGGCGGCTACACCTTC
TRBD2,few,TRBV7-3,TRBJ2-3,CASSPGLAGRVLDTQYF,TGTGCCAGCAGCCCGGGACTAGCGGGAAGGGTTTTGGATACGCAGTATTTT
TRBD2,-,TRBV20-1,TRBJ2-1,CSAPLAGRAYEQFF,TGCAGTGCTCCTCTAGCGGGGAGGGCATATGAGCAGTTCTTC
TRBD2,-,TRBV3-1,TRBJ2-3,CASMSGGRTDTQYF,TGTGCCAGCATGAGCGGGGGGAGGACAGATACGCAGTATTTT
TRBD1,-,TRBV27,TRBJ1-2,CASAMTGGWYGYTF,TGTGCCAGCGCAATGACAGGGGGCTGGTATGGCTACACCTTC
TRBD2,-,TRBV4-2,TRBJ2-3,CASSQELLAGANTDTQYF,TGTGCCAGCAGCCAAGAACTCCTAGCGGGGGCCAACACAGATACGCAGTATTTT